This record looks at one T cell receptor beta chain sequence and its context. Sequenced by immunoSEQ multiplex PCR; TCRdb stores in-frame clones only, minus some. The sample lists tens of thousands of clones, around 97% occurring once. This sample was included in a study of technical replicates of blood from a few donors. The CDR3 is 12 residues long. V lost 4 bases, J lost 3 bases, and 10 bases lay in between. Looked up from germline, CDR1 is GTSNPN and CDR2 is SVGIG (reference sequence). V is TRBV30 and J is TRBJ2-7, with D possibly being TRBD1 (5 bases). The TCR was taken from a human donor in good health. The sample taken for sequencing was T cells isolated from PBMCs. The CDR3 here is CAWNLQVYEQYF. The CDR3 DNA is TGTGCCTGGAACCTACAGGTCTACGAGCAGTACTTC.